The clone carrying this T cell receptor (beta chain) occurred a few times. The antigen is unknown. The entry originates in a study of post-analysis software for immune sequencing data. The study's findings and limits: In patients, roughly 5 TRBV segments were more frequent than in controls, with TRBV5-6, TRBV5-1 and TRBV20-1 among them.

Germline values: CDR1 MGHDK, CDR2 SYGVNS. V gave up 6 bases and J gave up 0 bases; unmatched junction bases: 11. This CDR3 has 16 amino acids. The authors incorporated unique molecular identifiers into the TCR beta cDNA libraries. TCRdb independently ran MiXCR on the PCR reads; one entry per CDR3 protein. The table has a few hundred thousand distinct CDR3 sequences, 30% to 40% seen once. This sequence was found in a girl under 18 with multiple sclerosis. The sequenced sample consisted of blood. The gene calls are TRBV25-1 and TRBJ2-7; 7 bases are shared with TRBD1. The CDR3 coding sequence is TGTGCCAGCAGCTCGGGAAGGACAGGAGACTCCTACGAGCAGTACTTC. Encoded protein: CASSSGRTGDSYEQYF.